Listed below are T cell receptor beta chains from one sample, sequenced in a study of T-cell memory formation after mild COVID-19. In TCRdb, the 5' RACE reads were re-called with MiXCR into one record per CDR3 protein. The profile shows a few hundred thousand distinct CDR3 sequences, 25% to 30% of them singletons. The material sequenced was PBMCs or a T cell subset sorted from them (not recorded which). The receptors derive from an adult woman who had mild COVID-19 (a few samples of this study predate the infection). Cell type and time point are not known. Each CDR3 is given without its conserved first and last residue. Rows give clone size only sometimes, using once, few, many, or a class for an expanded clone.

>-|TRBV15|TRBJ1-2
ATSTTWHGYT
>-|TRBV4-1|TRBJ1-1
ASSQDWGPEAF
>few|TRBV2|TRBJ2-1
ASFAGAPF
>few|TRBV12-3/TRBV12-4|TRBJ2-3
ASSTGTSQDTQY
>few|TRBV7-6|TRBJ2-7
ASSSRLAGDFYEQY
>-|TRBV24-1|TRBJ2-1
ATQREARNEQF
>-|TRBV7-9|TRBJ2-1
ASSGGKVQF
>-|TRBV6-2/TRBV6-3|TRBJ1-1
ASSYSTGLYTEAF
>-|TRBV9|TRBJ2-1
ASSVGGSGRGEQF
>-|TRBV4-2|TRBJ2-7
ASSRGLAGSYEQY
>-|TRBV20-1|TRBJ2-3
SAPRPSTDTQY
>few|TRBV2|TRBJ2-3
ASEPLGQASTDTQY
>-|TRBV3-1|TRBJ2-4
ASSSPSGGLPLKNIQY
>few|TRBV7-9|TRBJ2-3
ASSPDNRALLSTDTQY
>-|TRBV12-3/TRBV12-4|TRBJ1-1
ASSPTRDRPGTEAF
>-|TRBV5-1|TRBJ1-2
ASSHGQGANYGYT
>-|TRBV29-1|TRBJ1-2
SVEGVRGLLTSGYT
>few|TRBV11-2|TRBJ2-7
ASSFGVGAYEQY
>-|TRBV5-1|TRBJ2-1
ASSLQPADEQF
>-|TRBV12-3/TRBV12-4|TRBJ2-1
ASSRLAGRDNEQF
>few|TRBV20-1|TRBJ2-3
SASGITTDTQY
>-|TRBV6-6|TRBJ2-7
ASSSGQGSSYEQY
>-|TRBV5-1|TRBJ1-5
ASSLDIANQPQH
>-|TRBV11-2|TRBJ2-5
ASSSPISGIWQTQY
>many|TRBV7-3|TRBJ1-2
ASSFGGGNGYT